The subject of this entry is one TCR beta chain. Its antigen is still unknown. This sample was taken from a study of post-analysis software for immune sequencing data. General study results and limits: TRBV5-6, TRBV5-1 and TRBV20-1 were among four to six TRBV segments more frequent in patients than controls.

cDNA libraries for TCR beta contained unique molecular identifiers. Input of roughly 1 to 11 million T cells yielded 500,000 to 650,000 cDNA molecules. Each CDR3 protein is one row after TCRdb ran MiXCR on the PCR reads. In the table there are roughly 800,000 distinct CDR3 sequences, 35% to 55% of which are singletons. Germline CDR1 reads SGHDN; CDR2 reads FVKESK. This CDR3 spans 15 amino acids. Deletions cut 3 bases from V and 2 bases from J, with 14 bases between. Material: blood. This TCR came from a girl aged 5-17 years with multiple sclerosis. This sequence joins TRBV14 and TRBJ2-7; D gene uncertain. The CDR3: CASSQKPGAAYEQYF. Written as DNA, the CDR3 is TGTGCCAGCAGCCAGAAACCTGGCGCCGCCTACGAGCAGTACTTC.